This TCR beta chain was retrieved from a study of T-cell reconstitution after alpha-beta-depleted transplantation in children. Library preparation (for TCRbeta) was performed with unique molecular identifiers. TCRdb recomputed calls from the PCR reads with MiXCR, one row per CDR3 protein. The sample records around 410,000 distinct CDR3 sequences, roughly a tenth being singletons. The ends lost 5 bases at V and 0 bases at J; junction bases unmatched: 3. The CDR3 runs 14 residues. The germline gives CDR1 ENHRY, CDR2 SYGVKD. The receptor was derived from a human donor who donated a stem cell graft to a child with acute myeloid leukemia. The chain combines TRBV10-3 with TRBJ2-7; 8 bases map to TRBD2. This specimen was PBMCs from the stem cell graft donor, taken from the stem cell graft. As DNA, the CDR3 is TGTGCCATCAGTCCCGGGACTAGCTCCTACGAGCAGTACTTC. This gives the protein CAISPGTSSYEQYF.